This TCR beta chain was sequenced during a study of cytomegalovirus exposure and HLA in healthy donors. The germline V and J ends were trimmed by 3 bases and 7 bases, with 22 bases remaining between them. CDR3 size: 17 residues. Germline V gives CDR1 LNHDA, CDR2 SQIVND (reference sequence). Both 60 Vbeta primers and 13 Jbeta primers went into the PCR. TCRdb's table, derived via immunoSEQ multiplex PCR, lists solely in-frame clones and lacks some. This sample has some 120,000 clones, with more than 80% found just once. Sequences were obtained from PBMCs. The chain uses TRBV19 and TRBJ1-5; D is possibly TRBD1 (6 bases). This clonotype was obtained from a man aged 30-40 years in good health and CMV-seropositive. In DNA form, the CDR3 reads TGTGCCAGTAGTATCTTGGGGGACACTTTGAGGGTACAGCCCCAGCATTTT. Translated, it gives CASSILGDTLRVQPQHF.